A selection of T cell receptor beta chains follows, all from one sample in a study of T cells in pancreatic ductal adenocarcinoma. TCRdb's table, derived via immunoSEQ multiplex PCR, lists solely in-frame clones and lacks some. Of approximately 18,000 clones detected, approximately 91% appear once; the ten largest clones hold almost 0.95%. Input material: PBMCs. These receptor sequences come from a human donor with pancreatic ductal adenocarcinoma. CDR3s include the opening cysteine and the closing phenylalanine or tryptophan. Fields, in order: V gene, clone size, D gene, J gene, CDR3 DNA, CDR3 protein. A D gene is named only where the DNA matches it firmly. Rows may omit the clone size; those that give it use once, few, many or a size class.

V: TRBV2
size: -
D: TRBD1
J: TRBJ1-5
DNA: TGTGCCAGCAAGGGACAGGGAAGAGATCAGCCCCAGCATTTT
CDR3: CASKGQGRDQPQHF

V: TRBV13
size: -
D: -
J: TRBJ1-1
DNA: TGTGCCAGCAGCTGGAGCGGCACTGAAGCTTTCTTT
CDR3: CASSWSGTEAFF

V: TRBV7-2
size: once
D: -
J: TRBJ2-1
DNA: TGTGCCAGCAGCTTGGCATCTGAGCAGTTCTTC
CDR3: CASSLASEQFF

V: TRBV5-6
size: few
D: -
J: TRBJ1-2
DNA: TGTGCCAGCAGCTTAGTTGCAGGGGTTGCTAACTATGGCTACACCTTC
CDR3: CASSLVAGVANYGYTF

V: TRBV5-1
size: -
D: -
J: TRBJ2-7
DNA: TGCGCCAGCAGCTTGGTCGGGTCCTACGAGCAGTACTTC
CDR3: CASSLVGSYEQYF

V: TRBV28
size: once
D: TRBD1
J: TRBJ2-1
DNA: TGTGCCAGCAGCCTACAGGGGGCTTACAATGAGCAGTTCTTC
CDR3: CASSLQGAYNEQFF

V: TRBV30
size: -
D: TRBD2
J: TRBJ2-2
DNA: TGTGCCTGGAGTCGAGCGGGGCGGAACGGGGAGCTGTTTTTT
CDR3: CAWSRAGRNGELFF

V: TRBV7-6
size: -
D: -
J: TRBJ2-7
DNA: TGTGCCAGCAGCGCGGACAGATACGAGCAGTACTTC
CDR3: CASSADRYEQYF

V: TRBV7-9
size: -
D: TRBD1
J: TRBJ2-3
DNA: TGTGCCAGCAGCCAGGACAGGGCTGGAGATACGCAGTATTTT
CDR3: CASSQDRAGDTQYF

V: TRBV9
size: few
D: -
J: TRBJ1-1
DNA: TGTGCCAGCAGCGAGAGAGCTGGGCCAACTGAAGCTTTCTTT
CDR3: CASSERAGPTEAFF

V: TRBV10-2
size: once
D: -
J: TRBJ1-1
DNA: TGCGCCAGCAGTGAATCACCGGTTGTAGGGTCGGGGGGGTTT
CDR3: CASSESPVVGSGGF

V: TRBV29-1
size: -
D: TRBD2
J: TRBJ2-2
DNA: TGCAGCGTTGAGGGACTAGCGGGGTTAAACACCGGGGAGCTGTTTTTT
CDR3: CSVEGLAGLNTGELFF

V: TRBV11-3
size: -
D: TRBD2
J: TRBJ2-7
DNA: TGTGCCAGCAGCTCCCATTCCGGGTTCTTGGGGGGGACCCCCTACGAGCAGTACTTC
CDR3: CASSSHSGFLGGTPYEQYF

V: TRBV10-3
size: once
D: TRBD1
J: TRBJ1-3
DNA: TGTGCCATCCGACAGGGGAGCTCTGGAAACACCATATATTTT
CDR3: CAIRQGSSGNTIYF

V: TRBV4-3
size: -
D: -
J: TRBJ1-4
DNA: TGCGCCAGCAGCCAAGATCGGATTATAGCTGAAAAACTGTTTTTT
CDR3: CASSQDRIIAEKLFF

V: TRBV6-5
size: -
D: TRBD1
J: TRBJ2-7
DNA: TGTGCCAGCAGTTACTCTGGGACAGGGATCGGCGAGCAGTACTTC
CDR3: CASSYSGTGIGEQYF

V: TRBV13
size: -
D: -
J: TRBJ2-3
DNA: TGTGCCAGCAGCTTAGACCAGGGAAGGAATGGCACAGATACGCAGTATTTT
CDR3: CASSLDQGRNGTDTQYF

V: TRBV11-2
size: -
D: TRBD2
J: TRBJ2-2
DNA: TGTGCCAGCAGCTTAGAACTGGCGGGGGGGAACACCGGGGAGCTGTTTTTT
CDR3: CASSLELAGGNTGELFF

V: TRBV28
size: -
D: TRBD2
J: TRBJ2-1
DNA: TGTGCCAGCAGTCCTACCGGGACTAGCAACGAGCAGTTCTTC
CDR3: CASSPTGTSNEQFF

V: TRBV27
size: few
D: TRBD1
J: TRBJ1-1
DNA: TGTGCCAGCGGGGACAGGGTGAACACTGAAGCTTTCTTT
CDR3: CASGDRVNTEAFF